These T cell receptor beta chains were read from a single sample in a study of early T cells in non-severe SARS-CoV-2 infection. TCRdb recomputed calls from the 5' RACE reads with MiXCR, one row per CDR3 protein. The data hold roughly 42,000 distinct CDR3 sequences, with more than 9% observed a single time. The sequencing sample was made of whole blood. Receptor source: an adult who was a healthcare worker with PCR-confirmed SARS-CoV-2 infection or an uninfected control (not recorded which). Both conserved end residues are trimmed from each CDR3. Fields, in order: CDR3 protein, J gene, clone size, V gene. The size field is filled for only some rows; it gives once, few, many or a size class.

CDR3 protein: ASSQDHTGGELF; J gene: TRBJ2-2; clone size: few; V gene: TRBV3-1
CDR3 protein: ASSLATSVFNEQF; J gene: TRBJ2-1; clone size: many; V gene: TRBV7-8
CDR3 protein: ASSWGGGMGYT; J gene: TRBJ1-2; clone size: many; V gene: TRBV12-3/TRBV12-4
CDR3 protein: ASSRFGSRQETQY; J gene: TRBJ2-5; clone size: many; V gene: TRBV19
CDR3 protein: ASSRPPAGGYNEQF; J gene: TRBJ2-1; clone size: many; V gene: TRBV27
CDR3 protein: ASSFGGRGGYT; J gene: TRBJ1-2; clone size: many; V gene: TRBV28
CDR3 protein: ASSFIEDTEAF; J gene: TRBJ1-1; clone size: many; V gene: TRBV7-2
CDR3 protein: SAPGLTSYEQY; J gene: TRBJ2-7; clone size: .; V gene: TRBV20-1
CDR3 protein: ASMDGQNTGELF; J gene: TRBJ2-2; clone size: .; V gene: TRBV6-1
CDR3 protein: ASSVVIVGNDEQF; J gene: TRBJ2-1; clone size: many; V gene: TRBV28
CDR3 protein: ASSLAPAQEQF; J gene: TRBJ2-1; clone size: few; V gene: TRBV5-1
CDR3 protein: SASSQGVTSGEIGTDTQY; J gene: TRBJ2-3; clone size: many; V gene: TRBV20-1
CDR3 protein: ASSQGLYAAQY; J gene: TRBJ2-7; clone size: few; V gene: TRBV28
CDR3 protein: ASSQAGLRDSYNEQF; J gene: TRBJ2-1; clone size: .; V gene: TRBV14
CDR3 protein: ASSLQGRYEQY; J gene: TRBJ2-7; clone size: once; V gene: TRBV7-2
CDR3 protein: SVPQGNTEAF; J gene: TRBJ1-1; clone size: medium-sized; V gene: TRBV29-1
CDR3 protein: ASSLTDRGIEQF; J gene: TRBJ2-1; clone size: few; V gene: TRBV5-1
CDR3 protein: AAGEGGHEQY; J gene: TRBJ2-7; clone size: .; V gene: TRBV5-6
CDR3 protein: ASSLVGPSETRPKTDTQY; J gene: TRBJ2-3; clone size: .; V gene: TRBV7-6
CDR3 protein: ASSPGGAGNTIY; J gene: TRBJ1-3; clone size: many; V gene: TRBV5-1
CDR3 protein: ASSPGTSGSLEQY; J gene: TRBJ2-7; clone size: .; V gene: TRBV27
CDR3 protein: ASSPRLGGATYNEQF; J gene: TRBJ2-1; clone size: few; V gene: TRBV9
CDR3 protein: ASSYSKTDRGKSNTGELF; J gene: TRBJ2-2; clone size: few; V gene: TRBV6-2/TRBV6-3
CDR3 protein: ASLDEQF; J gene: TRBJ2-1; clone size: few; V gene: TRBV21-1
CDR3 protein: AWSGGGPTRGNTIY; J gene: TRBJ1-3; clone size: few; V gene: TRBV30
CDR3 protein: ASSPPDFTYEQY; J gene: TRBJ2-7; clone size: .; V gene: TRBV7-9
CDR3 protein: SGLAGVTQY; J gene: TRBJ2-5; clone size: .; V gene: TRBV29-1
CDR3 protein: ASSQKGGTSGTYEQY; J gene: TRBJ2-7; clone size: .; V gene: TRBV4-2
CDR3 protein: ASSVGSGAGNSPLH; J gene: TRBJ1-6; clone size: .; V gene: TRBV2
CDR3 protein: ASSASGRDTGELF; J gene: TRBJ2-2; clone size: few; V gene: TRBV6-2/TRBV6-3
CDR3 protein: ASSLSRNTGELF; J gene: TRBJ2-2; clone size: few; V gene: TRBV27
CDR3 protein: ASSPQLTSGRGELF; J gene: TRBJ2-2; clone size: .; V gene: TRBV23-1
CDR3 protein: ASGLAGEGIGELF; J gene: TRBJ2-2; clone size: .; V gene: TRBV5-1
CDR3 protein: ASSQVKGNEQF; J gene: TRBJ2-1; clone size: few; V gene: TRBV3-1
CDR3 protein: ASSDRVLYGYT; J gene: TRBJ1-2; clone size: few; V gene: TRBV6-5
CDR3 protein: ASSLMNTEAF; J gene: TRBJ1-1; clone size: .; V gene: TRBV28
CDR3 protein: TSLRELAGAEQY; J gene: TRBJ2-7; clone size: .; V gene: TRBV7-2
CDR3 protein: SVESGRGEEAF; J gene: TRBJ1-1; clone size: few; V gene: TRBV29-1
CDR3 protein: ASRARTGSSSYEQY; J gene: TRBJ2-7; clone size: many; V gene: TRBV19
CDR3 protein: AWSVRRRGTEAF; J gene: TRBJ1-1; clone size: many; V gene: TRBV30
CDR3 protein: ASSIGTGTYEQY; J gene: TRBJ2-7; clone size: many; V gene: TRBV7-6
CDR3 protein: ASSLDITDTQY; J gene: TRBJ2-3; clone size: once; V gene: TRBV7-2
CDR3 protein: ASSPQGWDEQF; J gene: TRBJ2-1; clone size: many; V gene: TRBV11-2
CDR3 protein: ASGGGLPDNEQF; J gene: TRBJ2-1; clone size: .; V gene: TRBV28
CDR3 protein: ASGFGSLNTEAF; J gene: TRBJ1-1; clone size: many; V gene: TRBV12-5
CDR3 protein: ASSLGQASSPLH; J gene: TRBJ1-6; clone size: many; V gene: TRBV13
CDR3 protein: ASSLWDLGGRWSGELF; J gene: TRBJ2-2; clone size: once; V gene: TRBV28
CDR3 protein: ASSWELAVSREQF; J gene: TRBJ2-1; clone size: .; V gene: TRBV11-2
CDR3 protein: SAWPLRDTGELF; J gene: TRBJ2-2; clone size: .; V gene: TRBV20-1
CDR3 protein: ASSSYGVSSTDTQY; J gene: TRBJ2-3; clone size: .; V gene: TRBV6-2/TRBV6-3
CDR3 protein: ASSSLRDRLTDTQY; J gene: TRBJ2-3; clone size: many; V gene: TRBV7-2
CDR3 protein: ASRLSGTYEQY; J gene: TRBJ2-7; clone size: .; V gene: TRBV7-8
CDR3 protein: ASSFGGHHTEAF; J gene: TRBJ1-1; clone size: .; V gene: TRBV5-1